This TCR beta chain stems from a study of T cells in Graves' hyperthyroidism and ophthalmopathy. Aged 18 to 65, the patients had hyperthyroidism that was newly diagnosed and had lasted under 2 months. Diagnosis relied on clinical symptoms, serum thyroxine and TRAb, thyroid ultrasound and orbital computed tomography. The J segment lost 2 bases and the V segment lost 8 bases, leaving 2 bases of the junction unmatched. The CDR3 runs to 12 residues. Germline CDR1 is MNHEY and CDR2 is SMNVEV (reference sequence). RNA transcripts provided the source from which TCR beta CDR3 regions were amplified. TCR CDR3 underwent first-round RT-PCR with the HTBI primer set. From the multiplex PCR reads, TCRdb called clonotypes with MiXCR, one entry per CDR3 protein. The sample holds some 560,000 distinct CDR3 sequences, about 15% seen once. Study-wide points: By a 13 V-J model, ophthalmopathy was set apart from stable hyperthyroidism. Most thyroid clonotypes expanded above 0.001 appeared in blood too.

This clonotype was seen at least ten times. Antigen: not known. The chain couples TRBV27 to TRBJ2-7, with 8 bases fitting TRBD2. The sequencing sample was made of blood. The TCR was taken from a woman aged 25-40 years with Graves' hyperthyroidism. CDR3 region: CASRGGAYEQYF. CDR3 in DNA: TGTGCCAGCCGGGGGGGCGCCTACGAGCAGTACTTC.